The 12 T cell receptor beta chains given below trace back to one sample, sequenced in a study of tumor-infiltrating lymphocytes in primary liver carcinoma. It was unsorted whole blood that yielded blood RNA, and germline DNA was also extracted. With around 520 ng total RNA as template and a constant-region primer, TCR beta cDNA was made. Three nested multiplex PCR rounds, a slightly modified ARM-PCR, produced the libraries for TCR beta. TRBV1-TRBV30 forward primers and a C-beta reverse primer were used in the first two PCR rounds, which each ran for approximately 9 cycles. TCRdb reprocessed the multiplex PCR reads via MiXCR and lists one record per CDR3 protein. Of 300,000 to 350,000 distinct CDR3 sequences in the sample, almost 65% were seen once. The specimen was peripheral blood. The receptors stem from a man aged 40-55 years with primary liver carcinoma and hepatitis B virus infection.

This chain links TRBV5-1 with TRBJ1-2; weak D call: TRBD1 (5 bases). The CDR3 totals 15 residues. The germline V and J ends were trimmed by 0 bases and 5 bases, with 14 bases remaining between them. Germline V gene sequence: CDR1 SGHRS, CDR2 YFSETQ. The CDR3 loop reads CASSLDGHGRYGYTF. Here the CDR3 DNA reads TGCGCCAGCAGCTTGGATGGACATGGGAGATATGGCTACACCTTC.

With respect to this clonotype: This may be a read error, as it is one base from a much larger clone. The chain recombines TRBV10-3 with TRBJ2-7; no clear D. The CDR3 runs to 14 residues. In germline, CDR1 is ENHRY, CDR2 SYGVKD. CDR3 residues: CAVSEPRPLYEQYF. CDR3 sequence (DNA): TGTGCCGTCAGTGAGCCAAGGCCACTCTACGAGCAGTACTTC.

Worth noting for this clonotype: The junction shows a germline mismatch at one end, possibly a read error. This rearrangement joins TRBV6-6 to TRBJ2-6, with D perhaps TRBD1 (6 bases). Germline CDR1 reads MNHNY; CDR2 reads SVGAGI (reference sequence). The CDR3 has 20 residues. The CDR3 is CASSYRTVLSPKSGANVLIF. Written as DNA, the CDR3 is TGTGCCAGCAGTTACCGGACAGTGTTGAGCCCTAAGTCCGGGGCCAACGTCCTGATTTTC.

With respect to this clonotype: The germline gene is not matched at one end of the junction; a read error may be the cause. The V gene is TRBV28, the J gene TRBJ2-7; unclear D gene. The CDR3 runs 17 residues. Per the germline V gene, CDR1 is MDHEN and CDR2 is SYDVKM. CDR3 bases: TGTGACAGCAGTTTATCGCCAGGCGTGGGAATCTCCTACGAGCAGTACTTC. As protein: CDSSLSPGVGISYEQYF.

With regard to this clonotype: Just one base apart from a much larger clone, this may be a read error. The rearrangement uses TRBV29-1 and TRBJ2-4; 8 positions match TRBD1. Germline loops: CDR1 SQVTM, CDR2 ANQGSEA. V trimming: 4 bases; J trimming: 9 bases; junction bases outside the gene matches: 26. CDR3 length equals 19 residues. The CDR3 region has the DNA TGCAGCGTTGTAGTCGGACAGGGTCTGAGCGCGTGGGGAAAGGGCATTCAGTACTTC. This sequence encodes CSVVVGQGLSAWGKGIQYF.

About this clonotype itself: One end of the junction varies from germline; a read error may be responsible. The chain uses TRBV11-2 and TRBJ2-1; 7 bases agree with TRBD2. The germline CDR1 and CDR2 sequences are SGHAT and FQNNGV. The length of the CDR3 is 14 residues. CDR3 DNA: TGTGTCAGCAGAGACGGGGACTACTACAATGAGCAGTTCTTC. Its translation is CVSRDGDYYNEQFF.

On this clonotype itself: A much larger clone lies a single base off, so this may be a read error. The genes are TRBV10-3 and TRBJ1-5, with D uncertain. The ends were cut back, 3 bases at V and 4 bases at J, with 7 bases in the middle. This CDR3 is built from 13 residues. CDR1 ENHRY and CDR2 SYGVKD come from the germline V gene. CDR3 nucleotide sequence: TGTGCCATCAGTGACCGGGGTAATCAGCCCCAGCATTTT. Amino acid sequence: CAISDRGNQPQHF.

This chain connects TRBV4-3 to TRBJ2-7, with 9 bases lining up with TRBD2. Germline-derived CDR1 and CDR2 are LGHNA and YSLEER. Trimming cost V 7 bases and J 4 bases; bases outside gene matches: 14. The CDR3 runs to 16 residues. CDR3 sequence: CASNQVISGRSYEQYF. The CDR3 DNA reads as TGCGCCAGCAACCAGGTCATAAGCGGGAGGAGTTACGAGCAGTACTTC.

With regard to this clonotype: The junction departs from the called germline gene at one end, perhaps through a read error. V gene TRBV11-2 combines with J gene TRBJ2-7, with 13 bases matching TRBD2. Germline V gives CDR1 SGHAT, CDR2 FQNNGV. This CDR3 contains 14 residues. The CDR3 region is CASSFGTSGIEHYF. As DNA, the CDR3 is TGTGCCAGCAGCTTCGGGACTAGCGGGATTGAGCACTACTTC.

Remarks on this clonotype: The junction differs from germline at one of its ends, possibly a read error. V gene TRBV11-2 combines with J gene TRBJ1-1; D may be TRBD1 (6 bases). CDR1 and CDR2 from the germline V gene are SGHAT and FQNNGV. The CDR3 length is 14 residues. For the CDR3, the DNA is TGTGCCAGCAGCTTAGCCGGGGGCTGCACTGAAGCTTCCTTT. Amino acid sequence: CASSLAGGCTEASF.

On this clonotype: This sequence may be a read error, since a much larger clone differs from it by one base. The J gene is TRBJ1-1, the V gene TRBV4-3, with a tentative D call TRBD1 (5 bases). CDR3 length equals 15 residues. Germline V gene sequence: CDR1 LGHNA, CDR2 YSLEER. CDR3 in amino acids: CASSQDNQGGTEVFF. The CDR3 DNA reads as TGCGCCAGCAGCCAAGATAACCAGGGCGGCACTGAAGTTTTCTTT.

This rearrangement joins TRBV4-2 to TRBJ1-1; TRBD1 might be the D (5 bases). Germline V lookup: CDR1 LGHNA, CDR2 YNFKEQ. There are 15 residues in the CDR3. With 7 bases removed from V and 4 bases from J, the gap between germline ends came to 19 bases. The DNA for the CDR3 is TGTGCCAGCACCCGCGCACAGGATAGAGGCACTGAAGCTTTCTTT. Translating gives CASTRAQDRGTEAFF.